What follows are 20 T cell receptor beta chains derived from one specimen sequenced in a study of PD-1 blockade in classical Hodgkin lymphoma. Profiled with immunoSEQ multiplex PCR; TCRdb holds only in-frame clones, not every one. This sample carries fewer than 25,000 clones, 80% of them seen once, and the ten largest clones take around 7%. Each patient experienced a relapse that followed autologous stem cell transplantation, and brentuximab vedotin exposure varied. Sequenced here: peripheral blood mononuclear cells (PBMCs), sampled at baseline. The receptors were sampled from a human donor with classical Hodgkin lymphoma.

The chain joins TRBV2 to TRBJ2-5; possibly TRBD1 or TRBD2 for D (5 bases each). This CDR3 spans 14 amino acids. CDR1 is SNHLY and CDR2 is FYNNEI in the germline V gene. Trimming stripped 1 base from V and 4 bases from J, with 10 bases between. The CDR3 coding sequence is TGTGCCAGCAGTGAAGTGGGGGTTGGAGAGACCCAGTACTTC. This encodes CASSEVGVGETQYF.

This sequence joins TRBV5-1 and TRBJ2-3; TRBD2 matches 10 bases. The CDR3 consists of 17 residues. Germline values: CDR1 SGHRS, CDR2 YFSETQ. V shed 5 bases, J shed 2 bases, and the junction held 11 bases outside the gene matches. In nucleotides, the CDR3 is TGCGCCAGCAGGCTCCAGCGGGGGGGACTACTCACAGATACGCAGTATTTT. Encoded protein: CASRLQRGGLLTDTQYF.

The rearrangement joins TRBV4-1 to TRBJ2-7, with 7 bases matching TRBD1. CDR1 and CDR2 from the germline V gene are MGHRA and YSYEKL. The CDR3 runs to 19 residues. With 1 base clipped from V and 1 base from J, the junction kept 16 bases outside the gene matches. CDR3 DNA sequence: TGCGCCAGCAGCCAAGTGTTAACCCCCGGGACAGCTCTTTCCTACGAGCAGTACTTC. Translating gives CASSQVLTPGTALSYEQYF.

DNA of the CDR3: TGTGCCACCAGCAGAGAGGTGGACAGGGCGTCCTATGGCTACACCTTC. Protein sequence: CATSREVDRASYGYTF. The J gene is TRBJ1-2, the V gene TRBV15; 8 bases line up with TRBD1. CDR1 and CDR2 (germline): LNHNV, YYDKDF (reference sequence). The CDR3 covers 16 residues. V dropped 0 bases and J dropped 4; count of bases not matched to a gene: 7. Using reference TRBV15 and TRBJ1-2 for the parts outside the CDR3, the full variable domain is DAMVIQNPRYQVTQFGKPVTLSCSQTLNHNVMYWYQQKSSQAPKLLFHYYDKDFNNEADTPDNFQSRRPNTSFCFLDIRSPGLGDTAMYLCATSREVDRASYGYTFGSGTRLTVV.

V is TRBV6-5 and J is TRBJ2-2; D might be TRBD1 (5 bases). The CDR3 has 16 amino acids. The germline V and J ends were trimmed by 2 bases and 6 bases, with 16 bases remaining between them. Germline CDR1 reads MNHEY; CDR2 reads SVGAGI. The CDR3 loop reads CASSYKGAGISGELFF. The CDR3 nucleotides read TGTGCCAGCAGTTACAAAGGGGCTGGTATCTCCGGGGAGCTGTTTTTT.

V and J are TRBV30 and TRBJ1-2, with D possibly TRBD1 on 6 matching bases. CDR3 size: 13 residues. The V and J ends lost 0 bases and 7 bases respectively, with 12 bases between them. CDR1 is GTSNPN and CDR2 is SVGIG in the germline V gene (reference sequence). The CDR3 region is CAWSVVPGVGYTF. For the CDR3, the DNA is TGTGCCTGGAGTGTAGTGCCAGGGGTTGGCTACACCTTC. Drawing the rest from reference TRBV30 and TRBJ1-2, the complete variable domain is SQTIHQWPATLVQPVGSPLSLECTVEGTSNPNLYWYRQAAGRGLQLLFYSVGIGQISSEVPQNLSASRPQDRQFILSSKKLLLSDSGFYLCAWSVVPGVGYTFGSGTRLTVV.

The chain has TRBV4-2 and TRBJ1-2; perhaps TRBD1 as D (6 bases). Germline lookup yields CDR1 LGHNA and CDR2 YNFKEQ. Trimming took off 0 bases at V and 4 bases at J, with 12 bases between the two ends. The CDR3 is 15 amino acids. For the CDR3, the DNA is TGTGCCAGCAGCCAAGATCAACAGGGATTCTATGGCTACACCTTC. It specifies CASSQDQQGFYGYTF.

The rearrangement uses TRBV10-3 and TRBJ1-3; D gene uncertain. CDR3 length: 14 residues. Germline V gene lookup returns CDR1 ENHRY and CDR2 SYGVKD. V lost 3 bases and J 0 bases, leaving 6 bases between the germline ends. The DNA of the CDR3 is TGTGCCATCAGTGAACAAGTCTCTGGAAACACCATATATTTT. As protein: CAISEQVSGNTIYF.

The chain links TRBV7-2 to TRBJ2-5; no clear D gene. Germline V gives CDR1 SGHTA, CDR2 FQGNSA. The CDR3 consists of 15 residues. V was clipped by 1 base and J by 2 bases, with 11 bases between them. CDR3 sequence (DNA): TGTGCCAGCAGCTTAGGGGCCAGAACACAAGAGACCCAGTACTTC. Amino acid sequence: CASSLGARTQETQYF.

The CDR3 region is CASSYSWGSGQFF. CDR3 bases: TGTGCCAGCAGTTACTCGTGGGGGAGCGGGCAGTTCTTC. The gene calls are TRBV6-5 and TRBJ2-1; D might be TRBD1 or TRBD2, each matching 5 bases. Germline V gives CDR1 MNHEY, CDR2 SVGAGI. The CDR3 covers 13 residues. The V and J ends lost 0 bases and 12 bases respectively, with 12 bases between them.

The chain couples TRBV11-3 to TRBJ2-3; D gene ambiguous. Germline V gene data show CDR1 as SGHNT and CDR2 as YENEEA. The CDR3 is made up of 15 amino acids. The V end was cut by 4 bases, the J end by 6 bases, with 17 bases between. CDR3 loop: CASSSRSTQGDTQYF. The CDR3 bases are TGTGCCAGCAGCTCTCGATCCACTCAAGGGGATACGCAGTATTTT.

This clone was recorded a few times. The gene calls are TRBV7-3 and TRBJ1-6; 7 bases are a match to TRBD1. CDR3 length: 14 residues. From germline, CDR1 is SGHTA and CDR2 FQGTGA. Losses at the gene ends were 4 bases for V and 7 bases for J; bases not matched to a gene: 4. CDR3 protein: CASSSTGRNSPLHF. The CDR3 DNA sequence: TGTGCCAGCAGCTCGACAGGGAGAAATTCACCCCTCCACTTT.

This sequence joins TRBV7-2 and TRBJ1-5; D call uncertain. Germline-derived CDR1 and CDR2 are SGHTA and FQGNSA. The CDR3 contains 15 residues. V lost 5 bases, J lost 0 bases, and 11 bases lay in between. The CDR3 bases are TGTGCCAGCAGCGACCCTTTTCCTAGCAATCAGCCCCAGCATTTT. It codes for CASSDPFPSNQPQHF.

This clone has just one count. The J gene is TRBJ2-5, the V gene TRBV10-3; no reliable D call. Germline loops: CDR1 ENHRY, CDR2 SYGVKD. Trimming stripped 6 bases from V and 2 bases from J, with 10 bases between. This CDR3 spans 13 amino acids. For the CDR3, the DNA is TGTGCCATCAGCCCGACCTTACAAGAGACCCAGTACTTC. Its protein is CAISPTLQETQYF.

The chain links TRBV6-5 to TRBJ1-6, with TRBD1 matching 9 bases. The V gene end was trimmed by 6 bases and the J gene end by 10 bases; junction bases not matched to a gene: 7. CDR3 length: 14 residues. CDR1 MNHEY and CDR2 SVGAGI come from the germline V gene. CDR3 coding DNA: TGTGCCAGCAGAACCGGGACAGGGAGCTCACCCCTCCACTTT. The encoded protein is CASRTGTGSSPLHF.

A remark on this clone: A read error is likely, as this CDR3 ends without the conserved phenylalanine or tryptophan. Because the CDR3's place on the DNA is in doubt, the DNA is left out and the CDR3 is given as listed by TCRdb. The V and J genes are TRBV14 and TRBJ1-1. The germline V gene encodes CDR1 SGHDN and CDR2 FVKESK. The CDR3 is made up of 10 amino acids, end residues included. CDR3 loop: CASSHTDWAG.

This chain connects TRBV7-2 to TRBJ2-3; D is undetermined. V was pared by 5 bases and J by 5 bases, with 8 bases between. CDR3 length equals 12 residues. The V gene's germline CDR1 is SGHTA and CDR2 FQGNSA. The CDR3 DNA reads TGTGCCAGCAGCCCCCGACGAGATACGCAGTATTTT. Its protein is CASSPRRDTQYF. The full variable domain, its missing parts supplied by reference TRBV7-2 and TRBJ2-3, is GAGVSQSPSNKVTEKGKDVELRCDPISGHTALYWYRQSLGQGLEFLIYFQGNSAPDKSGLPSDRFSAERTGGSVSTLTIQRTQQEDSAVYLCASSPRRDTQYFGPGTRLTVL.

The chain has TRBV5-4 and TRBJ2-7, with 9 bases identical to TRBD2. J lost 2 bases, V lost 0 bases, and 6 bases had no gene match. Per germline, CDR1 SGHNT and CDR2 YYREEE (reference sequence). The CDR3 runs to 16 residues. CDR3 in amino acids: CASSLASTSGTYEQYF. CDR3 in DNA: TGTGCCAGCAGCTTGGCCTCGACTAGCGGAACCTACGAGCAGTACTTC.

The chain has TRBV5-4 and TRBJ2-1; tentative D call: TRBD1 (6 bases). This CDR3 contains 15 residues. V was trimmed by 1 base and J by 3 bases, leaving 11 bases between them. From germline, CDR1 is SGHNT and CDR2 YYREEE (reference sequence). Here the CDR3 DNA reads TGTGCCAGCAGCTTGAAACAGGGAAGCTACAATGAGCAGTTCTTC. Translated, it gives CASSLKQGSYNEQFF.

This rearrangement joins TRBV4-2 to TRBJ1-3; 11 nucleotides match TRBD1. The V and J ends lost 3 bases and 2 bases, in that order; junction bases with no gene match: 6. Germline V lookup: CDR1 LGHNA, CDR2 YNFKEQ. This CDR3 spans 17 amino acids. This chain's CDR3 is CASSHQKGQGAGNTIYF. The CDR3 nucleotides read TGTGCCAGCAGCCACCAAAAGGGACAGGGGGCTGGAAACACCATATATTTT.